These 28 T cell receptor beta chains share one sample of origin, sequenced in a study of monozygotic twins with inflammatory bowel disease. TCRdb processed the 5' RACE reads again and assigns one entry to each CDR3 protein, with no DNA. The specimen's table records tens of thousands of distinct CDR3 sequences. Sequenced material: blood. The receptors originated from a human donor with ulcerative colitis or Crohn's disease, or a healthy co-twin of an affected twin (not recorded which).

J is TRBJ2-1 and V is TRBV5-5. The germline V gene has CDR1 SGHKS and CDR2 YYEKEE (reference sequence). The CDR3 runs 12 residues. CDR3 residues: CASSTVRNEQFF.

The J gene is TRBJ2-2, the V gene TRBV7-8. There are 14 residues in the CDR3. Per germline, CDR1 SGHVS and CDR2 FQNEAQ. The CDR3 loop reads CASSLVRVTGELFF.

The chain uses TRBV12-3 or TRBV12-4 and TRBJ1-4. The CDR3 runs to 13 residues. The CDR3 sequence: CASTILGGEKLFF.

This rearrangement joins TRBV29-1 to TRBJ2-2; TCRdb's D gene call, TRBD1, goes unchecked for lack of DNA. Germline CDR1 SQVTM, CDR2 ANQGSEA. CDR3 size: 14 residues. The CDR3 sequence is CSVVGGKGTGELFF.

The V and J genes are TRBV7-2 and TRBJ2-1. This CDR3 has 13 amino acids. Germline assignment: CDR1 SGHTA and CDR2 FQGNSA. The CDR3 region is CASSLGSYNEQFF.

V usage is TRBV7-3 and J usage is TRBJ2-2. The CDR3 sequence is 14 residues long. CDR1 is SGHTA and CDR2 is FQGTGA in the germline V gene. CDR3 protein: CASSYSANTGELFF.

The CDR3 protein is CASTSQGSFSPLHF. The chain uses TRBV3-1 and TRBJ1-6; checking the TCRdb D call of TRBD1 is not possible without DNA. The CDR3 is 14 amino acids. The germline CDR1 and CDR2 sequences are LGHDT and YNNKEL (reference sequence).

The J gene is TRBJ2-3, the V gene TRBV24-1. Germline assignment: CDR1 KGHDR and CDR2 SFDVKD. This CDR3 contains 13 residues. CDR3 loop: CATSENLADTQYF.

CDR3 sequence reads: CASSQETTGGFHEQYF. The chain carries TRBV3-1 and TRBJ2-7; TCRdb returns TRBD1, unconfirmable since there is no DNA. This CDR3 contains 16 residues. The V gene's germline CDR1 is LGHDT and CDR2 YNNKEL (reference sequence).

The rearrangement uses TRBV28 and TRBJ1-2; TCRdb designates TRBD1, a call that cannot be tested without DNA. Germline V lookup: CDR1 MDHEN, CDR2 SYDVKM. This CDR3 is built from 14 residues. CDR3 loop: CASSPGSQNYGYTF.

V usage is TRBV11-2 and J usage is TRBJ2-3; checking the TCRdb D call of TRBD2 is not possible without DNA. This CDR3 is 19 amino acids long. The germline V gene encodes CDR1 SGHAT and CDR2 FQNNGV. The CDR3 spells CASSLGGSRSAGSTDTQYF.

The CDR3 spells CAGPCTGAQETQYF. This sequence joins TRBV6-6 and TRBJ2-5; without DNA, the TCRdb call of TRBD1 cannot be checked. Germline loops: CDR1 MNHNY, CDR2 SVGAGI (reference sequence). The CDR3 extends over 14 amino acids.

The V call is TRBV2, the J call TRBJ1-4; without DNA, the TCRdb call of TRBD1 cannot be checked. The CDR3 totals 14 residues. CDR1 and CDR2 from the germline V gene are SNHLY and FYNNEI. CDR3 region: CASSPDRVFEKLFF.

The chain is built from TRBV4-2 and TRBJ2-7; TCRdb's D call of TRBD1 is untestable without DNA. Germline V lookup: CDR1 LGHNA, CDR2 YNFKEQ. This CDR3 contains 17 residues. The CDR3 protein is CASSPYVGHAILDEQYF.

J is TRBJ1-2 and V is TRBV7-9. Germline assignment: CDR1 SEHNR and CDR2 FQNEAQ (reference sequence). The CDR3 has 12 amino acids. This CDR3 reads CASSFENYGYTF.

The chain uses TRBV7-6 and TRBJ2-1; TCRdb's D call, TRBD1, is unchecked because there is no DNA. The CDR3 is 18 residues long. Per germline, CDR1 SGHVS and CDR2 FNYEAQ. The CDR3 loop reads CASSKNRGRQGVVDEQFF.

This chain links TRBV10-3 with TRBJ1-3; the D call of TRBD1 rests on TCRdb alone, since no DNA is present to check it. The CDR3 sequence is 12 residues long. CDR1 is ENHRY and CDR2 is SYGVKD in the germline V gene. This CDR3 is CASQGLGNTIYF.

The chain joins TRBV5-5 to TRBJ1-2. CDR3 length: 12 residues. The germline CDR1 and CDR2 sequences are SGHKS and YYEKEE (reference sequence). Here the CDR3 reads CASSFLRDVYTF.

The V and J genes are TRBV25-1 and TRBJ2-6. From germline, CDR1 is MGHDK and CDR2 SYGVNS. The CDR3 has 15 residues. This CDR3 reads CASSAVRSGANVLTF.

The rearrangement links TRBV9 to TRBJ1-2. This CDR3 contains 14 residues. CDR1 is SGDLS, CDR2 YYNGEE, per germline. This CDR3 is CASSVAQEPYGYTF.

The V and J genes are TRBV5-1 and TRBJ1-2; with no DNA, the TCRdb D assignment of TRBD1 cannot be verified. Germline CDR1 SGHRS, CDR2 YFSETQ. CDR3 length: 15 amino acids. CDR3 sequence: CASKGDGRSNYGYTF.

The chain joins TRBV29-1 to TRBJ2-5; the D call of TRBD1 rests on TCRdb alone, since no DNA is present to check it. CDR3 length: 14 amino acids. CDR1 and CDR2 from the germline V gene are SQVTM and ANQGSEA. The CDR3 region is CSVTGTEMQETQYF.

This clonotype is called medium-sized based on its frequency. The chain uses TRBV12-3 or TRBV12-4 and TRBJ1-1. This CDR3 region has 12 residues. The CDR3 is CASSLAGTGAFF.

The V and J genes are TRBV12-3 or TRBV12-4 and TRBJ2-5; TCRdb names TRBD1, which stays unverified in the absence of DNA. The CDR3 runs to 15 residues. CDR3 loop: CASSLTRRVGETQYF.

The rearrangement uses TRBV29-1 and TRBJ2-7; TCRdb's D call of TRBD1 is untestable without DNA. CDR3 length: 14 residues. Per germline, CDR1 SQVTM and CDR2 ANQGSEA. CDR3 loop: CSVEFRDSPYEQYF.

V is TRBV20-1 and J is TRBJ1-1; the D gene TCRdb calls, TRBD1, cannot be checked with no DNA. CDR3 length: 13 residues. The germline V gene has CDR1 DFQATT and CDR2 SNEGSKA (reference sequence). CDR3 amino acids: CSARGRPGTEAFF.

The rearrangement uses TRBV20-1 and TRBJ2-7; TCRdb lists TRBD1, though no DNA is available to test this call. Germline CDR1 DFQATT, CDR2 SNEGSKA (reference sequence). This CDR3 spans 15 amino acids. The CDR3 sequence: CSARDIRDRTYEQYF.

The gene calls are TRBV19 and TRBJ2-7; TCRdb's D call of TRBD1 is untestable without DNA. Germline V CDR1 and CDR2: LNHDA, SQIVND (reference sequence). The length of the CDR3 is 14 residues. The CDR3 region is CASSMSPASYEQYF.